A selection of T cell receptor beta chains follows, all from one sample in a study of graft-versus-host responses after intestinal transplantation. Assay: immunoSEQ multiplex PCR; the TCRdb copy retains only in-frame clones and omits some. The sample lists under 20,000 clones; about four fifths were seen once. The specimen was PBMCs, collected 14 days after transplant. These receptors all come from a human patient who received an intestinal transplant, so some T cells may come from the graft donor. The CDR3 runs from the conserved cysteine through the conserved F or W. D genes are given only for firm matches. Size tells how often a clone was seen (once, few, many) or the class of an expanded clone, and some rows leave it out.

j_call cdr3_length d_call v_call clone_size cdr3_aa cdr3_nt
TRBJ2-1 14 NA TRBV7-8 NA CASSLGGSYNEQFF TGTGCCAGCAGCTTAGGGGGCAGTTACAATGAGCAGTTCTTC
TRBJ1-6 13 NA TRBV6-4 NA CASSDSEYSPLHF TGTGCCAGCAGTGACTCGGAGTATTCACCCCTCCACTTT
TRBJ2-3 17 TRBD2 TRBV13 NA CASSLVTSGASTDTQYF TGTGCCAGCAGCTTAGTGACTAGCGGAGCTAGCACAGATACGCAGTATTTT
TRBJ1-6 17 TRBD1 TRBV7-6 NA CASSRSPGQGASPPLHF TGTGCCAGCAGCCGATCACCGGGACAGGGAGCGTCTCCACCCCTCCACTTT
TRBJ1-2 18 NA TRBV27 NA CASSPIAGQAFSNYGYTF TGTGCCAGCAGTCCTATCGCGGGGCAGGCATTCTCTAACTATGGCTACACCTTC
TRBJ1-1 11 NA TRBV4-1 NA CASSHNTEAFF TGCGCCAGCAGCCATAACACTGAAGCTTTCTTT
TRBJ2-7 14 TRBD1 TRBV6-6 NA CASSYGQGAYEQYF TGTGCCAGCAGTTACGGACAGGGGGCCTACGAGCAGTACTTC
TRBJ1-6 16 TRBD1 TRBV19 NA CASSAGQVNRNSPLHF TGTGCCAGTAGTGCGGGACAGGTCAATAGAAATTCACCCCTCCACTTT
TRBJ2-3 13 NA TRBV5-5 NA CASSLTRTDTQYF TGTGCCAGCAGCTTGACCAGGACAGATACGCAGTATTTT
TRBJ1-2 14 TRBD1 TRBV10-3 NA CAIRRQGTNYGYTF TGTGCCATCAGGAGACAGGGGACTAACTATGGCTACACCTTC
TRBJ2-4 13 NA TRBV13 NA CASSSDRTGIQYF TGTGCCAGCAGTTCCGACAGGACGGGAATTCAGTACTTC
TRBJ2-7 15 TRBD2 TRBV19 NA CASSIGLAGVYEQYF TGTGCCAGTAGTATCGGACTAGCGGGAGTCTACGAGCAGTACTTC
TRBJ1-1 15 NA TRBV5-1 NA CASSLGSRGRTEAFF TGCGCCAGCAGCTTGGGATCCCGGGGGCGGACTGAAGCTTTCTTT
TRBJ1-1 13 NA TRBV10-3 few CAISVTGNTEAFF TGTGCCATCAGTGTGACAGGGAACACTGAAGCTTTCTTT
TRBJ2-7 14 TRBD1 TRBV11-1 NA CASSTTGALYEQYF TGTGCCAGCAGCACCACAGGGGCTCTGTACGAGCAGTACTTC
TRBJ1-4 13 TRBD1 TRBV27 NA CASTTGAREKLFF TGTGCCAGTACAACAGGGGCACGAGAAAAACTGTTTTTT
TRBJ2-7 15 TRBD1 TRBV27 NA CASSRDRGQTYEQYF TGTGCCAGCAGTCGGGACAGGGGCCAAACCTACGAGCAGTACTTC
TRBJ2-7 13 NA TRBV5-1 NA CASSLVGSDEQYF TGCGCCAGCAGCTTGGTGGGGAGCGACGAGCAGTACTTC
TRBJ1-1 12 NA TRBV2 NA CAAQGPSAEAFF TGTGCCGCCCAGGGGCCAAGCGCTGAAGCTTTCTTT
TRBJ2-4 17 TRBD2 TRBV7-6 NA CASSPGLAGLIGNIQYF TGTGCCAGCAGCCCAGGACTAGCGGGGCTGATTGGAAACATTCAGTACTTC
TRBJ2-7 14 NA TRBV4-1 few CASSQLGQGNEQYF TGCGCCAGCAGCCAACTTGGCCAGGGTAACGAGCAGTACTTC
TRBJ2-1 14 NA TRBV15 NA CATSRDRAVTSSIF TGTGCCACCAGCAGAGATAGGGCCGTAACTTCAAGTATCTTC
TRBJ2-1 14 TRBD2 TRBV7-2 few CASSTSGRVDEQFF TGTGCCAGCAGCACTAGCGGGAGGGTTGATGAGCAGTTCTTC
TRBJ1-5 16 NA TRBV28 NA CASSSGTRGGNQPQHF TGTGCCAGCAGCAGTGGGACTCGTGGGGGCAATCAGCCCCAGCATTTT
TRBJ2-7 16 TRBD2 TRBV2 NA CASSEAAGGPNYEQYF TGTGCCAGCAGTGAAGCAGCGGGGGGGCCTAACTACGAGCAGTACTTC
TRBJ1-2 12 NA TRBV5-4 NA CASRVPGSGYTF TGTGCCAGCAGAGTGCCAGGGAGTGGCTACACCTTC
TRBJ1-1 12 NA TRBV12-5 NA CASGLVPTEAFF TGTGCTAGTGGTTTGGTACCCACTGAAGCTTTCTTT
TRBJ2-5 13 TRBD1 TRBV5-1 NA CASSFPGGETQYF TGCGCCAGCAGCTTCCCAGGGGGCGAGACCCAGTACTTC
TRBJ2-5 15 NA TRBV7-2 NA CASSLRLGTQETQYF TGTGCCAGCAGCCTCCGACTGGGCACCCAAGAGACCCAGTACTTC
TRBJ2-2 16 NA TRBV11-2 NA CASSLDSGLETGELFF TGTGCCAGCAGCTTAGATAGCGGCCTTGAAACCGGGGAGCTGTTTTTT
TRBJ1-3 13 TRBD1 TRBV6-5 few CASSSGGGNTIYF TGTGCCAGCAGTTCAGGGGGCGGGAACACCATATATTTT
TRBJ1-2 14 TRBD1 TRBV29-1 NA CSVQTAGTANGYTF TGCAGCGTTCAAACTGCCGGGACAGCGAATGGCTACACCTTC
TRBJ2-7 13 TRBD1 TRBV4-1 NA CASSLTGFEEQYF TGCGCCAGCAGCCTGACAGGGTTCGAGGAGCAGTACTTC
TRBJ1-2 13 NA TRBV10-2 NA CASSEVTTYGYTF TGCGCCAGCAGTGAAGTGACAACTTATGGCTACACCTTC
TRBJ2-3 16 TRBD2 TRBV30 NA CAWSGGLAGDTDTQYF TGTGCCTGGAGTGGAGGACTAGCGGGGGACACAGATACGCAGTATTTT
TRBJ1-1 13 NA TRBV25-1 NA CASSQGLGTEAFF TGTGCCAGCAGTCAGGGACTTGGCACTGAAGCTTTCTTT
TRBJ2-7 13 TRBD1 TRBV5-1 NA CASSLTGGYEQYF TGCGCCAGCAGCCTGACAGGGGGCTACGAGCAGTACTTC
TRBJ2-1 14 TRBD1 TRBV5-1 few CASSLGTGGNEQFF TGCGCCAGCAGCCTCGGGACAGGGGGCAATGAGCAGTTCTTC
TRBJ2-7 14 NA TRBV7-2 NA CASSSSGTASEQYF TGTGCCAGCAGCTCCTCGGGAACAGCGTCCGAGCAGTACTTC
TRBJ2-3 14 TRBD2 TRBV5-1 few CASSWTSGADTQYF TGCGCCAGCAGCTGGACTAGCGGGGCAGATACGCAGTATTTT
TRBJ2-1 11 NA TRBV6-5 NA CASSNGHEQFF TGTGCCAGCAGTAACGGTCATGAGCAGTTCTTC
TRBJ1-1 13 TRBD1 TRBV30 NA CAWRPGGTTGAFF TGTGCCTGGAGACCAGGGGGCACTACTGGAGCTTTCTTT
TRBJ2-1 15 NA TRBV9 NA CASSGQQGSYNEQFF TGTGCCAGCAGCGGCCAACAGGGCTCCTACAATGAGCAGTTCTTC
TRBJ2-7 14 NA TRBV2 NA CASRAGTHSYEQYF TGTGCCAGCAGGGCCGGGACTCACTCCTACGAGCAGTACTTC
TRBJ1-1 14 TRBD1 TRBV9 once CASSAPDRGTEAFF TGTGCCAGCAGCGCACCGGACAGGGGCACTGAAGCTTTCTTT
TRBJ2-5 16 TRBD1 TRBV7-2 NA CASSLPGTGGVETQYF TGTGCCAGCAGCTTACCCGGGACAGGGGGAGTGGAGACCCAGTACTTC
TRBJ2-1 13 NA TRBV27 few CASSTLVGNEQFF TGTGCCAGCAGTACCCTGGTTGGGAACGAGCAGTTCTTC
TRBJ1-3 13 NA TRBV30 NA CAWMHSGGNTIYF TGTGCCTGGATGCATTCGGGAGGAAACACCATATATTTT
TRBJ2-3 16 TRBD2 TRBV2 NA CASKSTAGGRTDTQYF TGTGCCAGCAAATCAACTGCGGGGGGGCGAACAGATACGCAGTATTTT